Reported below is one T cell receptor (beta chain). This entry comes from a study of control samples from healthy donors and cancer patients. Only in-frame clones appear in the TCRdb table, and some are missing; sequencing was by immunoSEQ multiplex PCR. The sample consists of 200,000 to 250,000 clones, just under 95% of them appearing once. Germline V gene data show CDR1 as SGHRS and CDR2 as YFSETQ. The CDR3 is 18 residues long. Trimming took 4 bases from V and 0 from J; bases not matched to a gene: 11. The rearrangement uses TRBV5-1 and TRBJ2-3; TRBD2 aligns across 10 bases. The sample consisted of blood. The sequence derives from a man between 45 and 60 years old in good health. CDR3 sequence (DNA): TGCGCCAGCAGCATCCTAGCGGGGGACACATTAAGCACAGATACGCAGTATTTT. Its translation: CASSILAGDTLSTDTQYF.